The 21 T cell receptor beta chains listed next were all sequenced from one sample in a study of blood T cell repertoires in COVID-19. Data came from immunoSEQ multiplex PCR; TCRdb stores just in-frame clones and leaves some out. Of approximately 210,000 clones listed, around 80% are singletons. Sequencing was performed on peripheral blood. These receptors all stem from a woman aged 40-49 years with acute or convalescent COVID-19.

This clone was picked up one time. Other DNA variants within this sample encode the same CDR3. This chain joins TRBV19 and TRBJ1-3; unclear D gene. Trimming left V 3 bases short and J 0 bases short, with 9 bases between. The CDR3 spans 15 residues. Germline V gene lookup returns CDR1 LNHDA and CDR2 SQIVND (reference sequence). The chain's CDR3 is CASSISGNSGNTIYF. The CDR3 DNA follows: TGTGCCAGTAGTATCAGCGGCAACTCTGGAAACACCATATATTTT.

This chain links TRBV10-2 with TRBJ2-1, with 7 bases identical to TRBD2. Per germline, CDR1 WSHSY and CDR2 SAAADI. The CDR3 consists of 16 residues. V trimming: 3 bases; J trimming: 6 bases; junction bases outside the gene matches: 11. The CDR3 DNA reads TGCGCCAGCAGTGAAATGTTCGGACTAGAGAGCAATGAGCAGTTCTTC. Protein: CASSEMFGLESNEQFF.

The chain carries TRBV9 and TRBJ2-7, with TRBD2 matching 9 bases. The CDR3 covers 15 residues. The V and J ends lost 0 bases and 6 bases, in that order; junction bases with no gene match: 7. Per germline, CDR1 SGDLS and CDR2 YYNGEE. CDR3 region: CASSVGGSGGVEQYF. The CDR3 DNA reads TGTGCCAGCAGCGTAGGTGGTAGCGGGGGTGTCGAGCAGTACTTC.

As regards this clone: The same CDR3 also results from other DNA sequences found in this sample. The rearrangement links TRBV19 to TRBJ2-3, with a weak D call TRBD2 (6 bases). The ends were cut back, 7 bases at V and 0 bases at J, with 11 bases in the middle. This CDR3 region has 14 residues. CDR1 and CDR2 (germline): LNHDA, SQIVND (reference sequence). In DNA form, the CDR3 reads TGTGCCAGTAACCGGGGGACGAGCACAGATACGCAGTATTTT. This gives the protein CASNRGTSTDTQYF. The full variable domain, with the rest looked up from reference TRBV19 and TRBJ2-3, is DGGITQSPKYLFRKEGQNVTLSCEQNLNHDAMYWYRQDPGQGLRLIYYSQIVNDFQKGDIAEGYSVSREKKESFPLTVTSAQKNPTAFYLCASNRGTSTDTQYFGPGTRLTVL.

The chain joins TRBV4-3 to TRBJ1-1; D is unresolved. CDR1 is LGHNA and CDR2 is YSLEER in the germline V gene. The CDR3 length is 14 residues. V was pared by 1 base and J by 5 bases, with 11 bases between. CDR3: CASSQGGRGTEAFF. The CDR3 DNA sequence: TGCGCCAGCAGCCAAGGAGGGCGCGGGACTGAAGCTTTCTTT.

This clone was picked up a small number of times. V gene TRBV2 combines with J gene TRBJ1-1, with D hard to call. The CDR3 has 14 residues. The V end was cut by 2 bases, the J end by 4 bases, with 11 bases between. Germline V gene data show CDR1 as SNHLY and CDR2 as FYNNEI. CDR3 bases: TGTGCCAGCAGTGAATCGGGTGGTGTCACTGAAGCTTTCTTT. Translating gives CASSESGGVTEAFF. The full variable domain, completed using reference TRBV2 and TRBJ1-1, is EPEVTQTPSHQVTQMGQEVILRCVPISNHLYFYWYRQILGQKVEFLVSFYNNEISEKSEIFDDQFSVERPDGSNFTLKIRSTKLEDSAMYFCASSESGGVTEAFFGQGTRLTVV.

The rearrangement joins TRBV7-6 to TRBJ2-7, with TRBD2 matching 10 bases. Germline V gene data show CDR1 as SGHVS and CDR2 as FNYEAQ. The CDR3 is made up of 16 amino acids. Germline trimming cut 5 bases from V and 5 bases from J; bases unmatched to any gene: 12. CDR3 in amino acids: CASSKSVLAGVNEQYF. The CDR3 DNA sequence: TGTGCCAGCAGCAAATCCGTCCTAGCGGGAGTCAACGAGCAGTACTTC.

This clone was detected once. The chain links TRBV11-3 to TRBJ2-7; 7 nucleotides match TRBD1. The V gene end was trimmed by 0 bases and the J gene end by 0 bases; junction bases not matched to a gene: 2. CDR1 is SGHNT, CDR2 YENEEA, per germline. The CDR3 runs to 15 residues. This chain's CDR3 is CASSLDRGYSYEQYF. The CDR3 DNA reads TGTGCCAGCAGCTTAGACAGGGGGTACTCCTACGAGCAGTACTTC. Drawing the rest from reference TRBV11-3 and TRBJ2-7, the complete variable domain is EAGVVQSPRYKIIEKKQPVAFWCNPISGHNTLYWYLQNLGQGPELLIRYENEEAVDDSQLPKDRFSAERLKGVDSTLKIQPAELGDSAVYLCASSLDRGYSYEQYFGPGTRLTVT.

This CDR3 reads CASSVRGSALGTGELFF. The CDR3 DNA reads TGTGCCAGCAGCGTACGCGGTAGCGCCCTCGGCACCGGGGAGCTGTTTTTT. V gene TRBV3-1 (or the pseudogene TRBV3-2) combines with J gene TRBJ2-2; a possible D gene is TRBD2 (5 bases). Trimming cost V 5 bases and J 4 bases, with 20 bases left between them. The CDR3 is 17 amino acids. In germline, CDR1 is LGHDT, CDR2 YNNKEL (reference sequence).

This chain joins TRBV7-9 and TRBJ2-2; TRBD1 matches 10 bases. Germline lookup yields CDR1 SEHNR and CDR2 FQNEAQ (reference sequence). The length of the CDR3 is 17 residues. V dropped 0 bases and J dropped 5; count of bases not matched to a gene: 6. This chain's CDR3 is CASSLAPGQGGTGELFF. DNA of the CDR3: TGTGCCAGCAGCTTAGCTCCCGGACAGGGGGGGACCGGGGAGCTGTTTTTT.

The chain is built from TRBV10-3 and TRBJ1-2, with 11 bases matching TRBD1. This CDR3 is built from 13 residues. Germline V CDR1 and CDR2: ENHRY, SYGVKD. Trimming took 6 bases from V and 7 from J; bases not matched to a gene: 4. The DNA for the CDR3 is TGTGCCATCAGGGGACAGGGGGACGGTGGCTACACCTTC. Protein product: CAIRGQGDGGYTF.

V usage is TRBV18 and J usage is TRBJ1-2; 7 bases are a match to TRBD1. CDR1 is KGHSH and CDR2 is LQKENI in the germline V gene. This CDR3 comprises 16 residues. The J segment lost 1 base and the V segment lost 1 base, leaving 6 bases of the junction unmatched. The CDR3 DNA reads TGTGCCAGCTCACCACTTTCCGGGACAGTTAACTATGGCTACACCTTC. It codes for CASSPLSGTVNYGYTF. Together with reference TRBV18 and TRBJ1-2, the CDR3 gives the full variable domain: NAGVMQNPRHLVRRRGQEARLRCSPMKGHSHVYWYRQLPEEGLKFMVYLQKENIIDESGMPKERFSAEFPKEGPSILRIQQVVRGDSAAYFCASSPLSGTVNYGYTFGSGTRLTVV.

The CDR3 DNA sequence: TGTGCCAGCAGCTCGTACAGGTTAGAGACCCAGTACTTC. It specifies CASSSYRLETQYF. The chain employs TRBV7-2 and TRBJ2-5; D might be TRBD1 (5 bases). The CDR3 consists of 13 residues. V dropped 4 bases and J dropped 4 bases, with 10 bases sitting between them. Germline V lookup: CDR1 SGHTA, CDR2 FQGNSA. The full variable domain, completed using reference TRBV7-2 and TRBJ2-5, is GAGVSQSPSNKVTEKGKDVELRCDPISGHTALYWYRQSLGQGLEFLIYFQGNSAPDKSGLPSDRFSAERTGGSVSTLTIQRTQQEDSAVYLCASSSYRLETQYFGPGTRLLVL.

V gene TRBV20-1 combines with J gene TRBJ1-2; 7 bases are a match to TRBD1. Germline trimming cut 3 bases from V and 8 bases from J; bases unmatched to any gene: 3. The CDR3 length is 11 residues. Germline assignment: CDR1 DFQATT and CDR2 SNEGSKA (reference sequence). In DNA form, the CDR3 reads TGCAGTGCTAGGGAGGGGGCCGGCTACACCTTC. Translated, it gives CSAREGAGYTF.

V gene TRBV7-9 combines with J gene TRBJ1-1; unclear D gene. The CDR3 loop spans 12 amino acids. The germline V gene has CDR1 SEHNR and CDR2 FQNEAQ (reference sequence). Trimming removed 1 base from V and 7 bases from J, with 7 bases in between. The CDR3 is CASSLGPVEAFF. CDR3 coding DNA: TGTGCCAGCAGCTTAGGGCCAGTTGAAGCTTTCTTT.

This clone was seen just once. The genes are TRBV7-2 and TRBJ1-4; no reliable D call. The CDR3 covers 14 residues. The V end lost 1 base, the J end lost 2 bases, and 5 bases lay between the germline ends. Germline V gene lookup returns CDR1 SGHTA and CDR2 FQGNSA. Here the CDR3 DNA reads TGTGCCAGCAGCTTAGGCGGCACTAATGAAAAACTGTTTTTT. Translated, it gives CASSLGGTNEKLFF.

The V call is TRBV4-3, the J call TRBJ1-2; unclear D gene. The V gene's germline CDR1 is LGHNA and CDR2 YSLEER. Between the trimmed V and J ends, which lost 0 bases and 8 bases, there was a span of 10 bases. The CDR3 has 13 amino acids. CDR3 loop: CASSQDRRAGYTF. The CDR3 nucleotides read TGCGCCAGCAGCCAAGATAGGCGGGCGGGCTACACCTTC.

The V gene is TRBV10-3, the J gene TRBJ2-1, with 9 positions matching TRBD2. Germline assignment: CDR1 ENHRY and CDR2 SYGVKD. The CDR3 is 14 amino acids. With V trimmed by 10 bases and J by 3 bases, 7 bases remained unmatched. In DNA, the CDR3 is TGTGCCACACAACTAGCGGGCGACTACAATGAGCAGTTCTTC. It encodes CATQLAGDYNEQFF.

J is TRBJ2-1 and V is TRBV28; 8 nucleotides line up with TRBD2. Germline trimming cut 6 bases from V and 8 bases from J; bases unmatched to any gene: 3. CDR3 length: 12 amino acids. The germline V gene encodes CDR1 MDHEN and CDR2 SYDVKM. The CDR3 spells CASSLAGYEQFF. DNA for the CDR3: TGTGCCAGCAGCCTAGCGGGCTATGAGCAGTTCTTC.

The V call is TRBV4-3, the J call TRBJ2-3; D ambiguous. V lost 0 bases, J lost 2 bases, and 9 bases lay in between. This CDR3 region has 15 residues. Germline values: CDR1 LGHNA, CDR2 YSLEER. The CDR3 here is CASSQDGRSTDTQYF. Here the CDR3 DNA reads TGCGCCAGCAGCCAAGACGGCAGGTCCACAGATACGCAGTATTTT.

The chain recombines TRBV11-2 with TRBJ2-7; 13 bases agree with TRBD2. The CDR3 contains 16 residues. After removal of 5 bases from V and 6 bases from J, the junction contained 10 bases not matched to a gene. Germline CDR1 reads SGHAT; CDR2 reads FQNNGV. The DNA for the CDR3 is TGTGCCAGCAGCCCGAGGGGGACTAGCGGGGACGGCGAGCAGTACTTC. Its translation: CASSPRGTSGDGEQYF. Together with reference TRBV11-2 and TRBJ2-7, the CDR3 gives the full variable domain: EAGVAQSPRYKIIEKRQSVAFWCNPISGHATLYWYQQILGQGPKLLIQFQNNGVVDDSQLPKDRFSAERLKGVDSTLKIQPAKLEDSAVYLCASSPRGTSGDGEQYFGPGTRLTVT.